The T cell receptor (beta chain) under discussion was sequenced for a study of blood T cells in healthy people across ages. For the second PCR, which ran for about 7 to 11 cycles, a sample-barcoded 5' primer and a J-beta primer mix were used. TCRdb independently ran MiXCR on the 5' RACE reads; one entry per CDR3 protein. The table shows 1.5 million to 2 million distinct CDR3 sequences, with around 50% occurring only once. The ends were cut back, 2 bases at V and 7 bases at J, with 21 bases in the middle. CDR1 DFQATT and CDR2 SNEGSKA come from the germline V gene (reference sequence). The CDR3 consists of 17 residues.

The V gene is TRBV20-1, the J gene TRBJ1-6, with TRBD1 as a possible D gene (5 bases). Sequencing was carried out using blood. The sequence was obtained from a woman in her forties in good health. This CDR3 reads CSARPGLPMSPNSPLHF. CDR3 sequence (DNA): TGCAGTGCTAGACCAGGGTTACCGATGAGCCCCAATTCACCCCTCCACTTT.